This T cell receptor (beta chain) came from a study of T cell responses to AZD1222 COVID-19 vaccine. Study-level points and caveats: Only 5 or 6 individuals given AZD1222 were seropositive at baseline.

For this clone: The antigen is not known.

Looked up from germline, CDR1 is SEHNR and CDR2 is FQNEAQ (reference sequence). The CDR3 length is 16 residues. The V and J ends lost 0 bases and 9 bases respectively, with 15 bases between them. Repertoires were generated with immunoSEQ multiplex PCR, while TCRdb's copy carries only in-frame clones and drops some. The data contain 100,000 to 150,000 clones, over 75% of them singletons. The clonotype was recovered from an adult in good health. The source material was peripheral blood, sampled on day 0 of AZD1222 vaccination. The chain joins TRBV7-9 to TRBJ1-6; D gene ambiguous. In DNA, the CDR3 is TGTGCCAGCAGCTTAGCGGTCGCGCTAGGGAGTTCACCCCTCCACTTT. It codes for CASSLAVALGSSPLHF. Variable domain in full (rest from reference TRBV7-9 and TRBJ1-6): DTGVSQNPRHKITKRGQNVTFRCDPISEHNRLYWYRQTLGQGPEFLTYFQNEAQLEKSRLLSDRFSAERPKGSFSTLEIQRTEQGDSAMYLCASSLAVALGSSPLHFGNGTRLTVT.